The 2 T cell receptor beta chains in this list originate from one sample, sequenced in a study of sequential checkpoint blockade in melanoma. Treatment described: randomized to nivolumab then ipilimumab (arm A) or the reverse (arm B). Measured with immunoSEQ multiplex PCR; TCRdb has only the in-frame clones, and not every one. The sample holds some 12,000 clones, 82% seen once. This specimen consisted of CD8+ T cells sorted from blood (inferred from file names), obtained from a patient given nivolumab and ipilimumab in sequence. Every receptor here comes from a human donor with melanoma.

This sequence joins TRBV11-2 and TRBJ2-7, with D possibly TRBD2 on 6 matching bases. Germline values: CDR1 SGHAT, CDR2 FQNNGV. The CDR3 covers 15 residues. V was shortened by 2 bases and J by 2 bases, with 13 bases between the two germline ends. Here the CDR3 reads CASSLNRLAPYEQYF. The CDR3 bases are TGTGCCAGCAGCTTAAATCGGCTAGCGCCCTACGAGCAGTACTTC.

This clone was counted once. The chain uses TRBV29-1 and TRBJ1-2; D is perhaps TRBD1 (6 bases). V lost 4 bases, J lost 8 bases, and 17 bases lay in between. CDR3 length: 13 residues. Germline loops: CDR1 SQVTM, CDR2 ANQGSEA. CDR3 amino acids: CSVGLQGVEGYTF. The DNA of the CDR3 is TGCAGCGTTGGATTACAGGGCGTGGAGGGCTACACCTTC.